Sequencing of this T cell receptor (beta chain) was carried out in a study of cytomegalovirus exposure and HLA in healthy donors. As for the study in general: The platform used for the approximately 130 validation repertoires matched that of the 666 first-cohort repertoires, a later analysis reported. Study-level findings and limits: Most TCR sequences were uncommon, yet certain public TCRs appeared in many donors.

Germline loops: CDR1 MNHEY, CDR2 SMNVEV (reference sequence). This CDR3 has 15 amino acids. Measured with immunoSEQ multiplex PCR; TCRdb has only the in-frame clones, and not every one. The repertoire includes under 150,000 clones, about 90% of them detected once, and around 1.9% sits in the top ten. As concerns this clone: What it binds is not known. Mismatch with germline at one junction end may stem from a read error.

The sequence derives from a woman between 18 and 29 years old in good health and CMV-seronegative. The sequencing sample was made of PBMCs. V usage is TRBV27 and J usage is TRBJ1-5; D may be TRBD1 (5 bases). CDR3 protein: CASSLFPGGNQPQHF. The CDR3 DNA is TGTGCCAGCAGCTTATTTCCGGGGGGAAATCAGCCCCAGCATTTT.